This TCR beta chain was captured in a study of CD8+ T cells in alopecia areata. Patients with alopecia areata provided lesional scalp punch biopsies as well as peripheral blood. J lost 0 bases, V lost 4 bases, and 5 bases had no gene match. CDR1 and CDR2 from the germline V gene are MNHNS and SASEGT. This CDR3 spans 17 amino acids. As the sequencing template, cDNA was produced by extracting RNA and reverse transcribing it. Produced via immunoSEQ multiplex PCR; TCRdb's table is partial and in-frame only. The data contain 100,000 to 150,000 clones, approximately 48% of them singletons. This chain connects TRBV6-1 to TRBJ2-5; 13 bases match TRBD2. This sample comprised CD8+ T cells sorted from blood, obtained at week 0. This clonotype originated in a human donor with alopecia areata. The chain's CDR3 is CASSAGTSGTDQETQYF. The DNA for the CDR3 is TGTGCCAGCAGTGCCGGGACTAGCGGGACGGACCAAGAGACCCAGTACTTC.